This record covers a single T cell receptor beta chain. Germline V gene lookup returns CDR1 SGHAT and CDR2 FQNNGV. The CDR3 runs 16 residues. The ends lost 5 bases at V and 2 bases at J; junction bases unmatched: 11. This sample is part of a study of blood T cell repertoires in COVID-19. As handled by the study authors: Amplification of reference gene primers provided the estimated nucleated cell counts. Here immunoSEQ multiplex PCR was the method, and the copy in TCRdb shows in-frame clones only, minus some. From that table come the V and J calls and clone size; the DNA was used to work out D and trimming. The repertoire holds over 55,000 clones, 85% seen once, with roughly 24% in the top ten.

The sample consisted of peripheral blood. This clonotype was obtained from a man aged 50 to 59 with acute or convalescent COVID-19. This sequence joins TRBV11-2 and TRBJ1-2; 7 nucleotides agree with TRBD1. This chain's CDR3 is CASSTPMTGLNYGYTF. The CDR3 nucleotides read TGTGCCAGCAGCACACCCATGACAGGGTTAAACTATGGCTACACCTTC.